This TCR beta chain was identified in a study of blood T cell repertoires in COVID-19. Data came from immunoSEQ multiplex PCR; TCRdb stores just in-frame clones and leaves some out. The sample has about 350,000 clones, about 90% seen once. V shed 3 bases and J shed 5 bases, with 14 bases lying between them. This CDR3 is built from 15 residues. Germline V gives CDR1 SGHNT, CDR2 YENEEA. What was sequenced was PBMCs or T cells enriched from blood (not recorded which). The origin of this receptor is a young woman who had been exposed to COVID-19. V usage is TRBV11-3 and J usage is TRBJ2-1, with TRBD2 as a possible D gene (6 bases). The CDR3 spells CASSLGGGRHNEQFF. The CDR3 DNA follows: TGTGCCAGCAGCTTGGGGGGTGGGAGACACAATGAGCAGTTCTTC. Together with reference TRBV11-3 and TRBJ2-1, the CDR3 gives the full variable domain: EAGVVQSPRYKIIEKKQPVAFWCNPISGHNTLYWYLQNLGQGPELLIRYENEEAVDDSQLPKDRFSAERLKGVDSTLKIQPAELGDSAVYLCASSLGGGRHNEQFFGPGTRLTVL.